This T cell receptor (beta chain) was sequenced for a study of glioma-infiltrating T cells after dendritic cell vaccination. General study findings and limits: Higher TCR clonality did not directly relate to longer survival.

Trimming shortened V by 2 bases and J by 7 bases, and 12 bases separated the two germline ends. The CDR3 sequence is 14 residues long. Looked up from germline, CDR1 is SGHTA and CDR2 is FQGTGA. On this clone itself: Antigen: not known.

Primers: 60 V beta forward and 13 J beta reverse. Produced via immunoSEQ multiplex PCR; TCRdb's table is partial and in-frame only. The sample consists of 85,000 to 110,000 clones, 75% to 85% of them appearing once. The V gene is TRBV7-3, the J gene TRBJ2-1, with D tentatively TRBD2 (6 bases). The sequencing here drew on blood, taken before dendritic cell vaccination. The clonotype was recovered from a human donor with glioblastoma. CDR3 nucleotide sequence: TGTGCCAGCAGCTTAGCGGGGACGGGTAATGAGCAGTTCTTC. It codes for CASSLAGTGNEQFF.